Detailed here is one T cell receptor (beta chain). V gave up 7 bases and J gave up 4 bases; unmatched junction bases: 7. Germline CDR1 and CDR2: SNHLY and FYNNEI. The CDR3 is 15 residues long. Each CDR3 protein is one row after TCRdb ran MiXCR on the RT-PCR reads. The data hold hundreds of thousands of distinct CDR3 sequences, with approximately 15% observed a single time. The record originates from a study of response to subunit inactivated influenza vaccine. The starting material was CD4+ T cells sorted from PBMCs, obtained approximately 25 months after vaccination. V and J are TRBV2 and TRBJ2-5, with 12 bases that match TRBD1. The sequence was obtained from a man aged 45 to 70 who received an inactivated influenza vaccine. The CDR3 DNA follows: TGTGCCAGCAAACCGGGACAGGGGGCTGGAGAGACCCAGTACTTC. This sequence encodes CASKPGQGAGETQYF.